This T cell receptor (beta chain) is from a study of molecular identifiers for immune sequencing clone quantification. This clonotype was counted a few times. The target antigen is unknown. Study outcomes and limitations: Among effectors, clones above 20 RNA copies held over 99% of molecules; among naive cells, under 1%. Highly expanded clones may be undercounted when identical TCR molecules share barcodes. A single cell's spiked Jurkat TCR RNA was reportedly detectable among roughly 1 million naive cells.

In preparing bulk TCR libraries, previously described methods and listed TCR primers were used. TCRdb passed the PCR reads through MiXCR, listing each CDR3 protein once. The data contain approximately 550,000 distinct CDR3 sequences, 25% of them seen just once; the ten biggest clones take up roughly 0.77%. This CDR3 contains 18 residues. With 3 bases clipped from V and 0 bases from J, the junction kept 7 bases outside the gene matches. This sequence was found in a human donor in good health. Some libraries in this study had Jurkat cell RNA spiked in. Sequencing used naive CD8+ T cells from blood, with Jurkat cell RNA spiked in. The subset: FACS-sorted CD8+CD4-CCR7+CD45RA+ naive T cells. The rearrangement joins TRBV12-3 or TRBV12-4 to TRBJ2-6; 8 bases are a match to TRBD1. The CDR3 DNA is TGTGCCAGCAGTTTTTGGGGACAGGAGCCCTCTGGGGCCAACGTCCTGACTTTC. Its translation is CASSFWGQEPSGANVLTF.